Following are 29 T cell receptor beta chains from one sample sequenced in a study of T cell responses to AZD1222 COVID-19 vaccine. Method: immunoSEQ multiplex PCR; TCRdb's copy keeps in-frame clones and lacks some. The sample yields 130,000 or so clones, approximately 83% seen once. Sample: peripheral blood, taken on day 0 of AZD1222 vaccination. These receptors originate from an adult in good health.

This rearrangement joins TRBV27 to TRBJ1-2, with D possibly TRBD1 on 6 matching bases. Germline assignment: CDR1 MNHEY and CDR2 SMNVEV (reference sequence). This CDR3 comprises 14 residues. V was cut by 8 bases and J by 2 bases, with 15 bases left in between. CDR3 region: CASSAITGNYGYTF. In DNA form, the CDR3 reads TGTGCCAGCTCAGCCATTACAGGGAACTATGGCTACACCTTC.

The chain is built from TRBV5-1 and TRBJ2-1, with 7 nucleotides matching TRBD1. V dropped 4 bases and J dropped 2; count of bases not matched to a gene: 6. This CDR3 has 15 residues. Germline lookup yields CDR1 SGHRS and CDR2 YFSETQ. This chain's CDR3 is CASSIGTDPYNEQFF. CDR3 nucleotide sequence: TGCGCCAGCAGCATCGGGACAGACCCCTACAATGAGCAGTTCTTC. Based on the CDR3 plus reference TRBV5-1 and TRBJ2-1, the full variable domain is KAGVTQTPRYLIKTRGQQVTLSCSPISGHRSVSWYQQTPGQGLQFLFEYFSETQRNKGNFPGRFSGRQFSNSRSEMNVSTLELGDSALYLCASSIGTDPYNEQFFGPGTRLTVL.

This sequence joins TRBV3-1 (or the pseudogene TRBV3-2) and TRBJ1-5, with 10 bases fitting TRBD1. The CDR3 totals 13 residues. The trim removed 10 bases at V and 5 bases at J, leaving 5 bases unmatched. The germline V gene encodes CDR1 LGHDT and CDR2 YNNKEL (reference sequence). The CDR3 loop reads CATGTGDDQPQHF. In nucleotides, the CDR3 is TGTGCCACAGGGACAGGGGATGATCAGCCCCAGCATTTT.

This clone is a singleton in its sample. The chain links TRBV6-1 to TRBJ2-7; 7 bases fit TRBD1. The V gene's germline CDR1 is MNHNS and CDR2 SASEGT. V shed 1 base, J shed 7 bases, and the junction held 10 bases outside the gene matches. The CDR3 sequence is 15 residues long. The CDR3 reads CASSEGDSFGNEQYF. DNA of the CDR3: TGTGCCAGCAGTGAAGGGGACAGTTTTGGGAATGAGCAGTACTTC.

V usage is TRBV28 and J usage is TRBJ2-7; 11 bases agree with TRBD2. Per germline, CDR1 MDHEN and CDR2 SYDVKM. The CDR3 length is 14 residues. Losses at the gene ends were 3 bases for V and 10 bases for J; bases not matched to a gene: 8. The CDR3: CASSFLTSGAEQYF. Here the CDR3 DNA reads TGTGCCAGCAGTTTTTTGACTAGCGGGGCAGAACAGTACTTC.

The V and J genes are TRBV6-2 or TRBV6-3 and TRBJ1-1; 9 positions agree with TRBD1. Germline trimming cut 5 bases from V and 5 bases from J; bases unmatched to any gene: 9. From germline, CDR1 is MNHEY and CDR2 SVGEGT. This CDR3 has 15 amino acids. As DNA, the CDR3 is TGTGCCAGCAGTAGCACAGGGGGCGGGTTTACTGAAGCTTTCTTT. It translates to CASSSTGGGFTEAFF.

V is TRBV7-8 and J is TRBJ2-4; D is perhaps TRBD1 (6 bases). The CDR3 has 16 residues. Trimming stripped 5 bases from V and 3 bases from J, with 17 bases between. The V gene's germline CDR1 is SGHVS and CDR2 FQNEAQ. The CDR3 is CASSPRQEWDKNIQYF. CDR3 bases: TGTGCCAGCAGCCCGAGACAGGAATGGGACAAAAACATTCAGTACTTC.

The chain links TRBV12-3 or TRBV12-4 to TRBJ2-7; D is possibly TRBD1 (5 bases). CDR3 length: 13 residues. With 4 bases removed from V and 4 bases from J, the gap between germline ends came to 11 bases. CDR3 in amino acids: CASSSTVRYEQYF. DNA of the CDR3: TGTGCCAGCAGTTCGACAGTGAGGTACGAGCAGTACTTC.

V gene TRBV5-1 combines with J gene TRBJ1-6; weak D call: TRBD1 (5 bases). Germline lookup yields CDR1 SGHRS and CDR2 YFSETQ. The CDR3 contains 13 residues. Trimming took off 9 bases at V and 3 bases at J, with 10 bases between the two ends. The CDR3: CAKGARYNSPLHF. The CDR3 coding sequence is TGCGCCAAAGGGGCACGCTATAATTCACCCCTCCACTTT.

The rearrangement uses TRBV6-2 or TRBV6-3 and TRBJ1-1, with D maybe TRBD1 (5 bases). V gave up 0 bases and J gave up 0 bases, with 8 bases separating them. The CDR3 has 15 amino acids. The germline gives CDR1 MNHEY, CDR2 SVGEGT. As DNA, the CDR3 is TGTGCCAGCAGTTACTCCGGGACGGTGAACACTGAAGCTTTCTTT. It specifies CASSYSGTVNTEAFF.

The CDR3 DNA follows: TGTGCCACCAGTGATGGGGGACAGCCAGCTTCCTACGAGCAGTACTTC. This codes for CATSDGGQPASYEQYF. The V call is TRBV24-1, the J call TRBJ2-7, with TRBD1 matching over 7 bases. Germline CDR1 reads KGHDR; CDR2 reads SFDVKD. The CDR3 has 16 amino acids. J lost 1 base, V lost 3 bases, and 8 bases had no gene match.

The CDR3 nucleotides read TGTGCCAGCAATCCGACTAGCGGCCTCTACGAGCAGTACTTC. Amino acid sequence: CASNPTSGLYEQYF. The V gene is TRBV6-5, the J gene TRBJ2-7, with 9 bases identical to TRBD2. In germline, CDR1 is MNHEY, CDR2 SVGAGI. Losses at the gene ends were 7 bases for V and 3 bases for J; bases not matched to a gene: 7. The CDR3 consists of 14 residues.

V gene TRBV6-2 or TRBV6-3 combines with J gene TRBJ2-7; 12 bases match TRBD2. The CDR3 has 15 residues. With 5 bases clipped from V and 3 bases from J, the junction kept 5 bases outside the gene matches. Germline-derived CDR1 and CDR2 are MNHEY and SVGEGT. CDR3 region: CASSHGLAGSYEQYF. In DNA, the CDR3 is TGTGCCAGCAGTCACGGACTAGCGGGGAGCTACGAGCAGTACTTC.

The chain couples TRBV6-1 to TRBJ2-1, with 15 bases that match TRBD2. Germline V CDR1 and CDR2: MNHNS, SASEGT. J was trimmed by 5 bases and V by 4 bases; bases with no gene match: 6. The CDR3 covers 17 residues. The chain's CDR3 is CASSVWGLAGGNNEQFF. Here the CDR3 DNA reads TGTGCCAGCAGTGTTTGGGGACTAGCGGGGGGCAACAATGAGCAGTTCTTC.

The rearrangement links TRBV7-8 to TRBJ1-5, with D perhaps matching TRBD1 (5 bases). Deletions cut 5 bases from V and 3 bases from J, with 14 bases between. The CDR3 is 15 amino acids. Germline V gives CDR1 SGHVS, CDR2 FQNEAQ. This CDR3 is CASSEAGGYNQPQHF. The CDR3 DNA reads TGTGCCAGCAGCGAAGCGGGGGGGTACAATCAGCCCCAGCATTTT.

The rearrangement links TRBV2 to TRBJ2-6; unclear D gene. Looked up from germline, CDR1 is SNHLY and CDR2 is FYNNEI. V dropped 2 bases and J dropped 0 bases, with 5 bases sitting between them. The CDR3 loop spans 15 amino acids. The CDR3 here is CASSEWPSGANVLTF. Written as DNA, the CDR3 is TGTGCCAGCAGTGAATGGCCCTCTGGGGCCAACGTCCTGACTTTC. The complete variable domain, with remaining parts taken from reference TRBV2 and TRBJ2-6, reads EPEVTQTPSHQVTQMGQEVILRCVPISNHLYFYWYRQILGQKVEFLVSFYNNEISEKSEIFDDQFSVERPDGSNFTLKIRSTKLEDSAMYFCASSEWPSGANVLTFGAGSRLTVL.

The J gene is TRBJ2-7, the V gene TRBV29-1; D uncertain. The germline V gene encodes CDR1 SQVTM and CDR2 ANQGSEA. This CDR3 has 15 residues. V gave up 2 bases and J gave up 3 bases, with 17 bases separating them. The CDR3 loop reads CSVEKGSTVNYEQYF. The CDR3 DNA is TGCAGCGTTGAAAAGGGTTCAACTGTCAACTACGAGCAGTACTTC.

This chain uses TRBV11-3 with TRBJ2-3, with 8 bases aligning to TRBD1. The CDR3 runs to 14 residues. The germline V gene encodes CDR1 SGHNT and CDR2 YENEEA. The J segment lost 4 bases and the V segment lost 6 bases, leaving 6 bases of the junction unmatched. The CDR3 DNA sequence: TGTGCCAGCAGTCTCGGCAGGGGGCCAGATACGCAGTATTTT. Its protein is CASSLGRGPDTQYF.

This clone was counted a single time. This sequence joins TRBV12-5 and TRBJ2-7; the D gene is possibly TRBD2 (6 bases). Trimming stripped 5 bases from V and 7 bases from J, with 24 bases between. The length of the CDR3 is 16 residues. Germline values: CDR1 LGHNT, CDR2 FRNRAP. The CDR3 coding sequence is TGTGCTAGTGGTACTTCATCCGGGACTCGAGCCTGGGAGCAGTACTTC. Translated: CASGTSSGTRAWEQYF.

The chain combines TRBV7-6 with TRBJ2-5; TRBD2 matches at 12 bases. The CDR3 totals 18 residues. V lost 1 base and J lost 4; bases outside the gene matches: 10. Looked up from germline, CDR1 is SGHVS and CDR2 is FNYEAQ. CDR3 sequence (DNA): TGTGCCAGCAGCTTAGGGGCTAGCGGGGGGGCCCCGGGAGAGACCCAGTACTTC. Translation: CASSLGASGGAPGETQYF. The entire variable domain, with the rest obtained from reference TRBV7-6 and TRBJ2-5, is as follows: GAGVSQSPRYKVTKRGQDVALRCDPISGHVSLYWYRQALGQGPEFLTYFNYEAQQDKSGLPNDRFSAERPEGSISTLTIQRTEQRDSAMYRCASSLGASGGAPGETQYFGPGTRLLVL.

The rearrangement links TRBV28 to TRBJ1-1; D unclear. This CDR3 has 11 amino acids. V lost 5 bases, J lost 11 bases, and 12 bases lay in between. The germline V gene has CDR1 MDHEN and CDR2 SYDVKM. DNA of the CDR3: TGTGCCAGCAGTCTACGGGCTAGGGCTTTCTTT. Protein sequence: CASSLRARAFF.

In this sample, this clone turned up once. The V call is TRBV11-3, the J call TRBJ1-3; D ambiguous. CDR1 is SGHNT, CDR2 YENEEA, per germline. V was cut by 4 bases and J by 0 bases, with 7 bases left in between. The CDR3 loop spans 14 amino acids. Here the CDR3 reads CASSSGSSGNTIYF. Written as DNA, the CDR3 is TGTGCCAGCAGCTCGGGCAGCTCTGGAAACACCATATATTTT.

The chain recombines TRBV10-3 with TRBJ1-5; 8 bases map to TRBD1. The CDR3 covers 16 residues. Per germline, CDR1 ENHRY and CDR2 SYGVKD. After removal of 0 bases from V and 4 bases from J, the junction contained 5 bases not matched to a gene. In nucleotides, the CDR3 is TGTGCCATCAGTGAGTCGACAGGGGAACGGAATCAGCCCCAGCATTTT. Translating it yields CAISESTGERNQPQHF.

V usage is TRBV5-5 and J usage is TRBJ2-1, with 11 bases fitting TRBD2. V lost 1 base and J lost 10; bases outside the gene matches: 4. Germline V CDR1 and CDR2: SGHKS, YYEKEE (reference sequence). The CDR3 consists of 14 residues. CDR3 residues: CASSLLSSGGEQFF. The CDR3 coding sequence is TGTGCCAGCAGCTTGTTGTCTAGCGGGGGGGAGCAGTTCTTC.

The genes are TRBV6-5 and TRBJ1-6, with no clear D. This CDR3 region has 12 residues. V was trimmed by 5 bases and J by 6 bases, leaving 5 bases between them. CDR1 is MNHEY and CDR2 is SVGAGI in the germline V gene. For the CDR3, the DNA is TGTGCCAGCAGTAATCCTAATTCACCCCTCCACTTT. Its translation: CASSNPNSPLHF.

This chain joins TRBV24-1 and TRBJ2-1; 13 bases are a match to TRBD2. V shed 4 bases, J shed 1 base, and the junction held 12 bases outside the gene matches. The CDR3 has 20 amino acids. Germline CDR1 reads KGHDR; CDR2 reads SFDVKD. In DNA form, the CDR3 reads TGTGCCACCAGTGACCCACAGGGGACTAGCGGGAAACGTTCCTACAATGAGCAGTTCTTC. Protein product: CATSDPQGTSGKRSYNEQFF.

This clone appeared once. The chain couples TRBV11-3 to TRBJ1-5; D remains ambiguous. Germline V CDR1 and CDR2: SGHNT, YENEEA. The V gene lost 0 bases and the J gene lost 4 bases, with 4 bases spanning the gap. CDR3 length: 13 amino acids. The CDR3 DNA follows: TGTGCCAGCAGCTTAGATGGGAATCAGCCCCAGCATTTT. Translated, it gives CASSLDGNQPQHF. Complete variable domain (other parts from reference TRBV11-3 and TRBJ1-5): EAGVVQSPRYKIIEKKQPVAFWCNPISGHNTLYWYLQNLGQGPELLIRYENEEAVDDSQLPKDRFSAERLKGVDSTLKIQPAELGDSAVYLCASSLDGNQPQHFGDGTRLSIL.

J is TRBJ2-7 and V is TRBV27; 8 bases align to TRBD1. Germline-derived CDR1 and CDR2 are MNHEY and SMNVEV (reference sequence). CDR3 length: 14 amino acids. Unmatched junction bases numbered 5, after V lost 5 bases and J lost 2 bases. The CDR3 protein is CASSLSDRAYEQYF. DNA of the CDR3: TGTGCCAGCAGTCTCTCGGACAGGGCCTACGAGCAGTACTTC.

The chain combines TRBV3-1 (or the pseudogene TRBV3-2) with TRBJ1-6, with TRBD1 as a possible D gene (5 bases). In germline, CDR1 is LGHDT, CDR2 YNNKEL (reference sequence). V was trimmed by 4 bases and J by 7 bases, leaving 11 bases between them. The CDR3 is 14 amino acids. The CDR3 sequence is CASSLGGGNSPLHF. CDR3 nucleotide sequence: TGTGCCAGCAGCCTCGGGGGTGGCAATTCACCCCTCCACTTT.